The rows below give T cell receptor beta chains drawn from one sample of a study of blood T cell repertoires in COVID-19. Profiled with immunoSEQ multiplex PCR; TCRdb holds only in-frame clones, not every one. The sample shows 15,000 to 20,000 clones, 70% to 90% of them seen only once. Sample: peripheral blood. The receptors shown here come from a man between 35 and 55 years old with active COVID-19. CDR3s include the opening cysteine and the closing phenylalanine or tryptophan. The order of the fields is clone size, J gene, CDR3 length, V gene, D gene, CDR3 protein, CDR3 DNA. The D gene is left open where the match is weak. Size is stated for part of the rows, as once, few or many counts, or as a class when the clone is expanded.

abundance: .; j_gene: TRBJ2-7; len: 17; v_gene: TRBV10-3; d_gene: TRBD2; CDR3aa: CAISELWTSGISYEQYF; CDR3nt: TGTGCCATCAGTGAGTTATGGACTAGCGGGATCTCCTACGAGCAGTACTTC
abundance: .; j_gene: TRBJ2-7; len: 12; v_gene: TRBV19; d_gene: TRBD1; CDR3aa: CASKQGANEQYF; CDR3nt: TGTGCCAGTAAACAGGGGGCGAACGAGCAGTACTTC
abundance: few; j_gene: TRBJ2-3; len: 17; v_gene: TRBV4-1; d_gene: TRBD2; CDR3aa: CASSQAYAGGWADTQYF; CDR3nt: TGCGCCAGCAGCCAAGCGTACGCGGGAGGATGGGCAGATACGCAGTATTTT
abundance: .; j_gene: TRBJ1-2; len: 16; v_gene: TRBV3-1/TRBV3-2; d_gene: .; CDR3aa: CASSPGVGTRAYGYTF; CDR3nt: TGTGCCAGCAGCCCTGGGGTAGGGACTAGGGCCTATGGCTACACCTTC
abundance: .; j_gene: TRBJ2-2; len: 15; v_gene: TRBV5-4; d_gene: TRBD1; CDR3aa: CASSLNRGRSGELFF; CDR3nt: TGTGCCAGCAGCTTAAACAGGGGGCGGTCTGGGGAGCTGTTTTTT
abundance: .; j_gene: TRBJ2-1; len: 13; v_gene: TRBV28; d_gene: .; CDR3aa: CASSLGQYNEQFF; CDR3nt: TGTGCCAGCAGTTTAGGGCAGTACAATGAGCAGTTCTTC
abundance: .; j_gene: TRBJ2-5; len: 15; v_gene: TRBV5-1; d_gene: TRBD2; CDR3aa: CASYPTSGTQETQYF; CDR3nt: TGCGCCAGTTACCCCACTAGCGGGACCCAAGAGACCCAGTACTTC
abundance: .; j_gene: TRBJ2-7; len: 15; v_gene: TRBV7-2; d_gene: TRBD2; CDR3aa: CASSLVSGSSYEQYF; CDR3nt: TGTGCCAGCAGCTTAGTCAGCGGGAGCTCCTACGAGCAGTACTTC
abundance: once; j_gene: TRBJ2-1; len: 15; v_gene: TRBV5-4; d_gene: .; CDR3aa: CASSLDRETYNEQFF; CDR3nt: TGTGCCAGCAGCTTGGACCGGGAAACCTACAATGAGCAGTTCTTC
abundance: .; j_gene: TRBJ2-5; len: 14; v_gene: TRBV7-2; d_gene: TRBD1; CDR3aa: CASSRDRGGETQYF; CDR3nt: TGTGCCAGCAGCCGGGACAGGGGTGGAGAGACCCAGTACTTC
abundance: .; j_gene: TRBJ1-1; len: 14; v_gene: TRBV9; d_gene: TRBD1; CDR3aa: CASSVGQVNTEAFF; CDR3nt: TGTGCCAGCAGCGTGGGACAGGTCAACACTGAAGCTTTCTTT
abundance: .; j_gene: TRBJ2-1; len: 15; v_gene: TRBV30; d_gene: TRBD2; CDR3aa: CAWSVGLAENNEQFF; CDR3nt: TGTGCCTGGAGTGTAGGACTAGCCGAGAACAATGAGCAGTTCTTC
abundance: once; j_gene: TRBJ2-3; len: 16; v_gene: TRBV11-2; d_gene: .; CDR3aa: CASSFRGRGGTDTQYF; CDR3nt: TGTGCCAGCAGCTTTAGGGGGAGAGGGGGCACAGATACGCAGTATTTT
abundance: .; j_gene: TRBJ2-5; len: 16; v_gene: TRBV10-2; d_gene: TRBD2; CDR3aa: CASSEVGTSGRETQYF; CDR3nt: TGCGCCAGCAGTGAGGTGGGGACTAGCGGGAGAGAGACCCAGTACTTC
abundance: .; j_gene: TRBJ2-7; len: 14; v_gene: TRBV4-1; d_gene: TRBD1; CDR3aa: CASSQPGQGYEQYF; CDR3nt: TGCGCCAGCAGCCAGCCGGGACAGGGCTACGAGCAGTACTTC
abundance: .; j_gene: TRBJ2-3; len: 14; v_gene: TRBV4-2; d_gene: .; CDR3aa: CASSQVSGDDTQYF; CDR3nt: TGTGCCAGCAGCCAAGTCTCTGGAGACGATACGCAGTATTTT
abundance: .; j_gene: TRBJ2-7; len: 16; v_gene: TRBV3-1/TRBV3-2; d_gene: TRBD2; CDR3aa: CASSQVDGGSRYEQYF; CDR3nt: TGTGCCAGCAGCCAAGTTGACGGCGGGAGTCGGTACGAGCAGTACTTC
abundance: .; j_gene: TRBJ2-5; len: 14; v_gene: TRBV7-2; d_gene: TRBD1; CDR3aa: CASRLTGGRETQYF; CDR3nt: TGTGCCAGCAGATTGACAGGGGGGAGGGAGACCCAGTACTTC
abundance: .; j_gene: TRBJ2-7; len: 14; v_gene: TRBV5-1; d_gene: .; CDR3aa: CASSLDSLVYEQYF; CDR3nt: TGCGCCAGCAGCTTGGATAGTTTAGTCTACGAGCAGTACTTC
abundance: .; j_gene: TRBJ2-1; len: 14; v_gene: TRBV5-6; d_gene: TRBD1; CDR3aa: CASSLRQGFNEQFF; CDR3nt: TGTGCCAGCAGCTTAAGACAGGGCTTCAATGAGCAGTTCTTC
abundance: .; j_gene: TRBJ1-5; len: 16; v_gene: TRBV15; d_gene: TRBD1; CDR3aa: CATARGHGLRNQPQHF; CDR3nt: TGTGCCACGGCCAGGGGGCACGGATTACGCAATCAGCCCCAGCATTTT
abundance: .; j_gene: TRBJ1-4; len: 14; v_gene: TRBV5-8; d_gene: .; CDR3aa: CASRHTGLMNKLFF; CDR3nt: TGTGCCAGCAGACACACAGGGCTAATGAATAAACTGTTTTTT
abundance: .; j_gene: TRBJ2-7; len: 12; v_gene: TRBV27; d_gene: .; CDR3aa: CASSLTGHEQYF; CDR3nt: TGTGCCAGCAGCCTTACAGGGCACGAGCAGTACTTC
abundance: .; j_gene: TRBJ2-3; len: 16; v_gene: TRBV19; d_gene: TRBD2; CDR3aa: CASSTLAGGLPDTQYF; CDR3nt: TGTGCCAGTAGCACACTGGCGGGAGGGCTCCCAGATACGCAGTATTTT
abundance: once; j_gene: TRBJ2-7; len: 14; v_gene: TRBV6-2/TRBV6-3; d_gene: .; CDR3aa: CASSYRRGLGEQYF; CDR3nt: TGTGCCAGCAGTTACCGGAGAGGGCTCGGCGAGCAGTACTTC
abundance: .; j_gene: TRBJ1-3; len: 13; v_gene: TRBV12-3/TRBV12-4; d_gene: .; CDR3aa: CASGRRSGNTIYF; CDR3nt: TGTGCCAGCGGGAGGAGGTCTGGAAACACCATATATTTT
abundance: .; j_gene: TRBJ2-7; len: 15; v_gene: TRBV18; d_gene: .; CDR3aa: CASSPPGTPTREQYF; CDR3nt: TGTGCCAGCTCACCACCCGGGACACCGACGAGGGAGCAGTACTTC
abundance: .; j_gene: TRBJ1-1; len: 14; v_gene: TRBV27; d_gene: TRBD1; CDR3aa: CASSPRTGHLEAFF; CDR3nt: TGTGCCAGCAGTCCCCGGACAGGGCACCTTGAAGCTTTCTTT
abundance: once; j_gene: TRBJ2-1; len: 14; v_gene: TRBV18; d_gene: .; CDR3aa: CASSLTTEYNEQFF; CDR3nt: TGTGCCAGCTCACTAACCACAGAATACAATGAGCAGTTCTTC
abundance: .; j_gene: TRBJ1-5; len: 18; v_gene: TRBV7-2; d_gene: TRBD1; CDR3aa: CASSPSRPDRVSNQPQHF; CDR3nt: TGTGCCAGCAGCCCATCAAGACCCGACAGGGTTAGCAATCAGCCCCAGCATTTT
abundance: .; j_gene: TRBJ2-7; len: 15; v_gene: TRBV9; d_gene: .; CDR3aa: CASSVDQAPSYEQYF; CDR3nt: TGTGCCAGCAGCGTAGACCAGGCTCCCTCCTACGAGCAGTACTTC
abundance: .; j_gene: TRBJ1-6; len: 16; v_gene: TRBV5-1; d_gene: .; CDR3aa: CASSQGQPAYNSPLHF; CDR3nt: TGCGCCAGCAGCCAAGGACAGCCGGCCTATAATTCACCCCTCCACTTT
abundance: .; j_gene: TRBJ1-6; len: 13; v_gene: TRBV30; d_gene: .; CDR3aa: CAWSVLESSPLHF; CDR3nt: TGTGCCTGGAGTGTACTCGAGAGCTCACCCCTCCACTTT
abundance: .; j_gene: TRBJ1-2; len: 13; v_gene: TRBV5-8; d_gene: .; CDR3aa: CASSTRQNYGYTF; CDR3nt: TGTGCCAGCAGCACAAGACAAAACTATGGCTACACCTTC
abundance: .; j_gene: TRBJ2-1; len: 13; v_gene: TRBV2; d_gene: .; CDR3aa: CASSEASYNEQFF; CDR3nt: TGTGCCAGCAGTGAGGCTTCCTACAATGAGCAGTTCTTC
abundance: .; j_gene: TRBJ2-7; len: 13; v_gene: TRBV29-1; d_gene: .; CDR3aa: CSVEVLYRTEQYF; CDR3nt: TGCAGCGTTGAAGTTCTATACAGGACCGAGCAGTACTTC
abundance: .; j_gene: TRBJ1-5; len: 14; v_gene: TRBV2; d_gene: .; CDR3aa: CASSEGQINQPQHF; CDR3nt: TGTGCCAGCAGTGAAGGTCAGATCAATCAGCCCCAGCATTTT
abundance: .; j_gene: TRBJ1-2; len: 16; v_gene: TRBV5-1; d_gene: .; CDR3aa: CASSFGPLQDNYGYTF; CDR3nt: TGCGCCAGCAGCTTTGGACCCCTACAGGATAACTATGGCTACACCTTC
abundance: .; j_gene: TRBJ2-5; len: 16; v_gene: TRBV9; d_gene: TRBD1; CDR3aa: CASSVAFGQGGETQYF; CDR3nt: TGTGCCAGCAGCGTAGCTTTCGGACAGGGGGGAGAGACCCAGTACTTC
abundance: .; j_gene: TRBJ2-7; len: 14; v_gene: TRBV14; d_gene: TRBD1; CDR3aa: CASSQVGQAYEQYF; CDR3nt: TGTGCCAGCAGCCAAGTAGGACAGGCCTACGAGCAGTACTTC
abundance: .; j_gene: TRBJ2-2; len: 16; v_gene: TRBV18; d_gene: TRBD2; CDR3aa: CASSRWTSENTGELFF; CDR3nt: TGTGCCAGCTCAAGATGGACTAGCGAGAACACCGGGGAGCTGTTTTTT
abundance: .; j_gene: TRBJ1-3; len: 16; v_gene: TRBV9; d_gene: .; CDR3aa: CASSAKQGSAGNTIYF; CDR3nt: TGTGCCAGCAGCGCAAAACAGGGATCGGCTGGAAACACCATATATTTT
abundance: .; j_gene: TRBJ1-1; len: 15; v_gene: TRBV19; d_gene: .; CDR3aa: CASTRDAAGDTEAFF; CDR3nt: TGTGCCAGTACTAGGGACGCCGCGGGGGACACTGAAGCTTTCTTT
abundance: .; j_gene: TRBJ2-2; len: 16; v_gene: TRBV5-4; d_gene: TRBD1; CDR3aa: CASSRAGTANTGELFF; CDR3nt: TGTGCCAGCAGCAGAGCCGGGACAGCAAACACCGGGGAGCTGTTTTTT